This TCR beta chain emerged from a study of T cell responses to AZD1222 COVID-19 vaccine. Study results and limitations: Repertoires were obtained only post-peak T cell response.

This table comes from immunoSEQ multiplex PCR, and its TCRdb copy is limited to in-frame clones, with some not included. The profile covers 95,000 to 110,000 clones, with 88% appearing a single time and 20% taken by the ten largest. This clone was seen only once. Its antigen is as yet unknown. Germline lookup yields CDR1 SGHVS and CDR2 FNYEAQ. The CDR3 contains 18 residues. The trim removed 5 bases at V and 4 bases at J, leaving 16 bases unmatched. The chain couples TRBV7-6 to TRBJ1-4; 7 positions agree with TRBD1. Sequencing used peripheral blood, obtained on day 0 of AZD1222 vaccination. The receptor's source is an adult in good health. The CDR3: CASSPRQGPPRGNEKLFF. Here the CDR3 DNA reads TGTGCCAGCAGCCCCCGACAGGGCCCCCCCCGGGGTAATGAAAAACTGTTTTTT.